The 5 T cell receptor beta chains below all came from one sample that was sequenced in a study of tissue T cells after allogeneic stem cell transplantation (dated by TCRdb to between 2021 and 2023). The library was prepared using the immunoSEQ multiplex PCR assay. As stored in TCRdb, this immuneACCESS dataset retains in-frame rearrangements with V and J assigned. A fraction of the clones does not appear; measured against another copy, unresolved V genes explain less than half of the discrepancy, and the remainder lacks a known reason. For this sample there are some 17,000 clones; around 70% appear just once. Roughly 0.96% of the sample comes from the top ten. What was sequenced was spleen. Source of these receptors: a female BALB/c mouse in good health. The MHC haplotype that this mouse strain carries is H2-d.

This clone came up a few times. Germline and genes here are mouse. The sequence runs out 1 residue before the end of the CDR3; the remainder is reconstructed from the germline J gene. The chain uses TRBV29 and TRBJ1-2; 9 bases line up with TRBD1. CDR1 and CDR2 (germline): MSHET, SYDVDS. The junction had 6 bases not matched to a gene; V was cut back by 5 bases and J by 2 bases. The CDR3 has 15 amino acids. The CDR3 spells CASSPRTGANSDYTF. The CDR3 bases that were read are TGTGCTAGCAGTCCCAGGACAGGGGCGAACTCCGACTACACC.

On this clone itself: Gene names and germline refer to mouse. The CDR3 extends 1 residue past the end of the read, so its final part is completed from the germline J gene. The chain recombines TRBV31 with TRBJ2-2; TRBD2 agrees at 10 bases. V trimming: 5 bases; J trimming: 3 bases; junction bases outside the gene matches: 3. The length of the CDR3 is 14 residues. The germline V gene encodes CDR1 GKSSPN and CDR2 SITVG. The CDR3 sequence: CAWRTGGDTGQLYF. The sequenced CDR3 bases are TGTGCCTGGCGGACTGGGGGTGACACCGGGCAGCTCTAC.

Remarks on this clone: Genes and germline are mouse. The sequenced fragment ends 1 residue before the CDR3 boundary, so the rest is inferred from the germline J gene. The chain links TRBV19 to TRBJ1-6, with D possibly matching TRBD1 (6 bases). Being an ORF, TRBJ1-6 has a function that is uncertain. The CDR3 is made up of 15 amino acids. Trimming pared 1 base from V and 3 bases from J, leaving 8 bases between. From germline, CDR1 is FNHDT and CDR2 SITEND (reference sequence). The sequenced part of the CDR3 DNA is TGTGCCAGCAGTATACAGGGGTACTATAATTCGCCCCTCTAC. This encodes CASSIQGYYNSPLY. The whole CDR3 is CASSIQGYYNSPLYF.

This clone was observed once. The gene symbols are mouse symbols. The read halts 1 residue ahead of the CDR3 end, with the missing end drawn from the germline J gene. The gene calls are TRBV20 and TRBJ2-1, with 7 nucleotides matching TRBD1. V gave up 7 bases and J gave up 0 bases; unmatched junction bases: 3. The CDR3 runs to 13 residues. Germline V lookup: CDR1 GFQATS, CDR2 STVNSAI. CDR3 sequence: CGGRDSNYAEQFF. CDR3 bases read: TGTGGTGGTCGGGACAGTAACTATGCTGAGCAGTTC.

This clone occurred a few times. Gene names are mouse gene names. Coverage ceases 1 residue before the CDR3 finishes, and the germline J gene fills in the end. The genes are TRBV20 and TRBJ2-7; D is ambiguous. V lost 5 bases and J 0 bases, leaving 8 bases between the germline ends. Looked up from germline, CDR1 is GFQATS and CDR2 is STVNSAI. This CDR3 region has 12 residues. The DNA read from the CDR3 is TGTGGTGCTTTACAGAGCTCCTATGAACAGTAC. Protein sequence: CGALQSSYEQY. The CDR3 as a whole reads CGALQSSYEQYF.